What follows are 15 T cell receptor beta chains derived from one specimen sequenced in a study of T cell clonality in common variable immunodeficiency. Data came from immunoSEQ multiplex PCR; TCRdb stores just in-frame clones and leaves some out. This sample comprises around 39,000 clones, none seen once only. Sample: peripheral blood mononuclear cells. These receptors all stem from a person between 18 and 69 years old in good health.

This clone showed up many times. The read terminates 3 residues before the CDR3 end, so the remaining end is supplied by the germline J gene. This chain joins TRBV28 and TRBJ2-3, with 9 nucleotides matching TRBD1. CDR3 length equals 15 residues. J lost 2 bases, V lost 4 bases, and 4 bases had no gene match. Germline V gene sequence: CDR1 MDHEN, CDR2 SYDVKM. CDR3 bases read: TGTGCCAGCAGTTCCGGGACAGGGACCACAGATACG. Amino acids: CASSSGTGTTDT. The CDR3, in full, reads CASSSGTGTTDTQYF.

This clone occurred many times. Read coverage stops 3 residues before the CDR3 terminus; the germline J gene supplies the remainder. J is TRBJ2-3 and V is TRBV20-1; 11 bases line up with TRBD2. V trimming: 1 base; J trimming: 4 bases; junction bases outside the gene matches: 13. This CDR3 has 18 amino acids. Germline-derived CDR1 and CDR2 are DFQATT and SNEGSKA (reference sequence). The CDR3 is CSARGGGLAGGKADTQYF. CDR3 bases read: TGCAGTGCTAGAGGGGGGGGGCTAGCGGGAGGAAAAGCAGATACG.

For this clone: The CDR3 end is not reached by the read, which stops 3 residues before it; the germline J gene fills it in. The chain links TRBV7-9 to TRBJ2-7; 14 bases fit TRBD2. The CDR3 has 14 amino acids. Germline V CDR1 and CDR2: SEHNR, FQNEAQ (reference sequence). V dropped 5 bases and J dropped 5; count of bases not matched to a gene: 2. The DNA read from the CDR3 is TGTGCCAGCAGCGAGGGACTAGCGGGAGACGAG. Translation: CASSEGLAGDE. The whole CDR3 sequence is CASSEGLAGDEQYF.

There are many counts of this clone. The read ends 3 residues early relative to the CDR3; the germline J gene fills the gap. This sequence joins TRBV5-1 and TRBJ2-1; TRBD2 agrees at 9 bases. Germline assignment: CDR1 SGHRS and CDR2 YFSETQ. The CDR3 is 19 amino acids. V gave up 4 bases and J gave up 2 bases; unmatched junction bases: 16. Partial CDR3 DNA: TGCGCCAGCAGCGGATCAAACCCAATAGCGGGAGCAGCCTACAATGAG. The encoded protein is CASSGSNPIAGAAYNE. The full CDR3 reads CASSGSNPIAGAAYNEQFF.

Many counts were recorded for this clone. The read comes to an end 3 residues before the CDR3 does, leaving the germline J gene to fill in the end. V is TRBV5-4 and J is TRBJ2-1; D is uncertain. This CDR3 is built from 13 residues. CDR1 is SGHNT and CDR2 is YYREEE in the germline V gene (reference sequence). The ends were cut back, 0 bases at V and 9 bases at J, with 10 bases in the middle. The sequenced part of the CDR3 DNA is TGTGCCAGCAGCTTGGATGCCATCGGTGAG. Translating gives CASSLDAIGE. The whole CDR3 reads CASSLDAIGEQFF.

This clone was recorded at least ten times. The read ends 3 residues early relative to the CDR3; the germline J gene fills the gap. The V and J genes are TRBV19 and TRBJ1-4; D is undetermined. Germline V lookup: CDR1 LNHDA, CDR2 SQIVND (reference sequence). The CDR3 covers 19 residues. Trimming cost V 3 bases and J 0 bases, with 20 bases left between them. CDR3 loop: CASSIRGRKLTATNEKLFF. CDR3 DNA, as far as it was read: TGTGCCAGTAGTATTCGGGGTCGCAAGTTAACTGCAACTAATGAAAAA.

This clone was seen repeatedly, ten times or more. The read finishes 3 residues shy of the CDR3 end, and the germline J gene is used to complete it. This sequence joins TRBV20-1 and TRBJ2-5, with 8 bases lining up with TRBD1. Germline V gene sequence: CDR1 DFQATT, CDR2 SNEGSKA (reference sequence). The CDR3 contains 15 residues. The junction had 7 bases not matched to a gene; V was cut back by 0 bases and J by 4 bases. The CDR3 loop is CSAREGTGGSETQYF. The CDR3 DNA, read in part, is TGCAGTGCTAGAGAGGGCACAGGGGGTTCAGAGACC.

In its sample, this clone was seen many times. The read comes to an end 3 residues before the CDR3 does, leaving the germline J gene to fill in the end. This rearrangement joins TRBV4-1 to TRBJ2-3; TRBD2 matches 13 bases. V was pared by 1 base and J by 2 bases, with 6 bases of the junction left unmatched. The CDR3 contains 18 residues. Per the germline V gene, CDR1 is MGHRA and CDR2 is YSYEKL. CDR3 sequence: CASSQGPTSGRTTDTQYF. CDR3 DNA, as far as it was read: TGCGCCAGCAGCCAAGGACCGACTAGCGGGAGGACCACAGATACG.

This clone has at least ten counts. The covered CDR3 bases are TGTGCCAGTAGTCGGGTGTTCAATCAGCCC. It translates to CASSRVFNQP. The full CDR3 is CASSRVFNQPQHF. This chain joins TRBV19 and TRBJ1-5; D is uncertain. The sequenced fragment ends 3 residues before the CDR3 boundary, so the rest is inferred from the germline J gene. CDR3 length: 13 amino acids. Germline CDR1 is LNHDA and CDR2 is SQIVND (reference sequence). V lost 5 bases and J lost 3, with 8 bases in between.

To note about this clone: The sequenced fragment ends 3 residues before the CDR3 boundary, so the rest is inferred from the germline J gene. The chain carries TRBV7-9 and TRBJ2-1; D may be TRBD2 (6 bases). Germline lookup yields CDR1 SEHNR and CDR2 FQNEAQ (reference sequence). The CDR3 runs to 14 residues. V lost 3 bases and J 7 bases, leaving 13 bases between the germline ends. The CDR3 sequence is CASSLRLVINEQFF. CDR3 DNA, as far as it was read: TGTGCCAGCAGCTTGAGACTAGTTATTAATGAG. The whole variable domain, remainder taken from reference TRBV7-9 and TRBJ2-1, is DTGVSQNPRHKITKRGQNVTFRCDPISEHNRLYWYRQTLGQGPEFLTYFQNEAQLEKSRLLSDRFSAERPKGSFSTLEIQRTEQGDSAMYLCASSLRLVINEQFFGPGTRLTVL.

This clone has ten or more counts. CDR3 bases read: TGTGCCAGCAGTTTTGGACAGGGGGCGCGAACCGGGGAG. Encoded protein: CASSFGQGARTGE. In full, the CDR3 is CASSFGQGARTGELFF. The J gene is TRBJ2-2, the V gene TRBV5-4; 11 bases line up with TRBD1. The read ends 3 residues shy of where the CDR3 ends; the end is completed using the germline J gene. The CDR3 is 16 amino acids. Germline V gene lookup returns CDR1 SGHNT and CDR2 YYREEE (reference sequence). V was pared by 5 bases and J by 5 bases, with 8 bases of the junction left unmatched.

The sample holds many counts of this clone. The read ends 3 residues shy of where the CDR3 ends; the end is completed using the germline J gene. The rearrangement links TRBV7-6 to TRBJ2-2; TRBD2 agrees at 9 bases. The V gene's germline CDR1 is SGHVS and CDR2 FNYEAQ. The CDR3 consists of 17 residues. V trimming: 1 base; J trimming: 0 bases; junction bases outside the gene matches: 3. The CDR3 loop is CASSLVLAGSNTGELFF. Partial CDR3 DNA: TGTGCCAGCAGCTTAGTTCTAGCGGGGTCGAACACCGGGGAG.

This clone was counted at least ten times. Its ends do not fully match the called genes, so a read error is possible. The read terminates 3 residues before the CDR3 end, so the remaining end is supplied by the germline J gene. This chain connects TRBV4-1 to TRBJ2-7; 7 bases align to TRBD2. The CDR3 extends over 16 amino acids. Germline V gene lookup returns CDR1 MGHRA and CDR2 YSYEKL. The DNA read from the CDR3 is TGCACCAGCAGCCAAGGCCAACTGGCGGGGAGGGGCGAG. This sequence encodes CTSSQGQLAGRGE. The full CDR3 is CTSSQGQLAGRGEQYF.

By share of the sample, this clone is medium-sized. The DNA ends 3 residues before the CDR3 does, and the rest of the CDR3 is filled in from the germline J gene. The V and J genes are TRBV5-1 and TRBJ2-4; D remains ambiguous. Germline V gene data show CDR1 as SGHRS and CDR2 as YFSETQ. The CDR3 has 15 amino acids. Trimming took 4 bases from V and 0 from J, leaving 11 bases between them. CDR3 bases read: TGCGCCAGCAGCCCTACCCCCGCAGCCAAAAACATT. Encoded protein: CASSPTPAAKNI. The full CDR3 is CASSPTPAAKNIQYF.

This clone was detected ten times or more. The missing CDR3 end, 3 residues past where the read stops, is filled in from the germline J gene. The chain uses TRBV7-2 and TRBJ2-1; tentative D call: TRBD1 (5 bases). Trimming took 3 bases from V and 9 from J, leaving 15 bases between them. This CDR3 is built from 14 residues. The germline V gene encodes CDR1 SGHTA and CDR2 FQGNSA. CDR3 DNA (partial): TGTGCCAGCAGCTTCCAGGGTCCCATCACTGAG. Translated: CASSFQGPITE. The whole CDR3 is CASSFQGPITEQFF.